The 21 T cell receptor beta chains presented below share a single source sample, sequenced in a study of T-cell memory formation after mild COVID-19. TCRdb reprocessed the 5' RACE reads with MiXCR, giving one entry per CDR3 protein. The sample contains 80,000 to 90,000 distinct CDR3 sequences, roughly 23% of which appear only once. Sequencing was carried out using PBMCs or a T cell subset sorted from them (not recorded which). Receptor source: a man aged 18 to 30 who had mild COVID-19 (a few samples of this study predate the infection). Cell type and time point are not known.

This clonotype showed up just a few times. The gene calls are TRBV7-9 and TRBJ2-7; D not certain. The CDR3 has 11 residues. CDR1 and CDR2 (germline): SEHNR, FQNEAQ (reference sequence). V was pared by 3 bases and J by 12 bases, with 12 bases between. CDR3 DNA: TGTGCCAGCAGCTTCGACTCCGAGGTGTACGTC. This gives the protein CASSFDSEVYV.

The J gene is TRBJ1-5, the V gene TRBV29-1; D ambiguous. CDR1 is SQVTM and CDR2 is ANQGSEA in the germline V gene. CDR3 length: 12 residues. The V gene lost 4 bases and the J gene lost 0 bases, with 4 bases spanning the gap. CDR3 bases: TGCAGCGTTGCAGATAGCAATCAGCCCCAGCATTTT. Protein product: CSVADSNQPQHF.

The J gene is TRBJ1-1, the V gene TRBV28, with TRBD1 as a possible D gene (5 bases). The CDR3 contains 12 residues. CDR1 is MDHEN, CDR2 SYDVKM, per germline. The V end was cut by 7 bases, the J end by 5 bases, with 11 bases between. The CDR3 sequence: CASTLGVTEAFF. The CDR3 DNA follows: TGTGCCAGCACACTGGGGGTGACTGAAGCTTTCTTT.

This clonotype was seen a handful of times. The CDR3 spells CASRESTGQASYEQYF. CDR3 in DNA: TGCGCCAGCAGGGAGTCGACGGGACAGGCCTCCTACGAGCAGTACTTC. The chain combines TRBV5-1 with TRBJ2-7, with TRBD1 matching over 8 bases. Trimming cost V 5 bases and J 0 bases; bases outside gene matches: 10. This CDR3 region has 16 residues. CDR1 and CDR2 from the germline V gene are SGHRS and YFSETQ.

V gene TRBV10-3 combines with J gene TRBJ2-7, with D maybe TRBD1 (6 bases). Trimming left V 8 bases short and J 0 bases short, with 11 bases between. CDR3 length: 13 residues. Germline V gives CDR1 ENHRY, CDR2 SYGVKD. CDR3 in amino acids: CAIGGTNSYEQYV. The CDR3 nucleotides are TGTGCCATCGGGGGCACCAACTCCTACGAGCAGTACGTC.

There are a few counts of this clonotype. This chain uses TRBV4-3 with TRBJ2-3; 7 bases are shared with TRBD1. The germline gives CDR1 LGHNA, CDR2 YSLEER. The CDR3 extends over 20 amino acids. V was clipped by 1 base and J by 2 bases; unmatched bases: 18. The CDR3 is CASSQVPPPGQKSHTDTQYF. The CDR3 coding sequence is TGCGCCAGCAGCCAAGTTCCTCCACCGGGACAGAAGAGTCACACAGATACGCAGTATTTT.

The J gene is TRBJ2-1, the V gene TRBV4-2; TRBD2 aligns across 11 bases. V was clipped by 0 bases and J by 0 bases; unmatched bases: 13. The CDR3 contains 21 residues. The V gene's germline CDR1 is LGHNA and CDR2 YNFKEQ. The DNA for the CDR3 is TGTGCCAGCAGCCAAGAAGGGGGGCAGACTAGCGGGGCCTACTCCTACAATGAGCAGTTCTTC. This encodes CASSQEGGQTSGAYSYNEQFF.

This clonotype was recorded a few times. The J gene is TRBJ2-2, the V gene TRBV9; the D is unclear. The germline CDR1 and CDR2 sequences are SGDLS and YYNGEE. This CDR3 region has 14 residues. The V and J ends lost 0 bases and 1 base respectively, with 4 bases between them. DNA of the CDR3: TGTGCCAGCAGCGTAGAGGGGAACACCGGGGAGCTGTTTTTT. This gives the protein CASSVEGNTGELFF. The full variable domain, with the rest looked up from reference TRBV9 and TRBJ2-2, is DSGVTQTPKHLITATGQRVTLRCSPRSGDLSVYWYQQSLDQGLQFLIQYYNGEERAKGNILERFSAQQFPDLHSELNLSSLELGDSALYFCASSVEGNTGELFFGEGSRLTVL.

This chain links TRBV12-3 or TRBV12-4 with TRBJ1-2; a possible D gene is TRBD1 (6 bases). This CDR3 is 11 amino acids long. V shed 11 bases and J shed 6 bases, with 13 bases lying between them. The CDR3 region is CARGGLDGYTF. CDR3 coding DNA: TGTGCCCGGGGGGGGCTAGATGGCTACACCTTC.

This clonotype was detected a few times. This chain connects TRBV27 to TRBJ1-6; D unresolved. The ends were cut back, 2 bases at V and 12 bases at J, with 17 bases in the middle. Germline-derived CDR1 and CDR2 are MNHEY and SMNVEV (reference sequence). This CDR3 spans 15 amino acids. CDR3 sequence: CASSLTPGPMVPLHF. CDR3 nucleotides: TGTGCCAGCAGTTTAACCCCGGGCCCAATGGTACCCCTCCACTTT.

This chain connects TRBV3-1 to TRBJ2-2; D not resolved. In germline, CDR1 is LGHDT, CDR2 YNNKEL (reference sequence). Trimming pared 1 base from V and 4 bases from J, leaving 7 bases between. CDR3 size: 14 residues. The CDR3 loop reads CASSQVGFTGELFF. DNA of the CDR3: TGTGCCAGCAGCCAAGTTGGTTTCACCGGGGAGCTGTTTTTT.

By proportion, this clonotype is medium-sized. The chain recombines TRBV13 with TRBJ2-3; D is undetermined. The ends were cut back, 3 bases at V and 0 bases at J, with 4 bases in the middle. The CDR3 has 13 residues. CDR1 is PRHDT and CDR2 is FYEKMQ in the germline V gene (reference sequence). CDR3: CASSFSSTDTQYF. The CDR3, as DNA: TGTGCCAGCAGCTTCTCCAGCACAGATACGCAGTATTTT.

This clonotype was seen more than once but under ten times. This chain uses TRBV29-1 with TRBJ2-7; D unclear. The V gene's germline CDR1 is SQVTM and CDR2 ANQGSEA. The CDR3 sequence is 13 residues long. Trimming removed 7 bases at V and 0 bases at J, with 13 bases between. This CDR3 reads CSARPDYSYEQYF. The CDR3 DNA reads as TGCAGCGCCCGCCCCGATTACTCCTACGAGCAGTACTTC.

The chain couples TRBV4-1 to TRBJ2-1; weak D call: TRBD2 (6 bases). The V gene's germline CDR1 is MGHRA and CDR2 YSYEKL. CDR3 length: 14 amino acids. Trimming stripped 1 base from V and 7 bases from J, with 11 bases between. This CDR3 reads CASSQGGVGNEQFF. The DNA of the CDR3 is TGCGCCAGCAGCCAAGGGGGGGTTGGTAATGAGCAGTTCTTC.

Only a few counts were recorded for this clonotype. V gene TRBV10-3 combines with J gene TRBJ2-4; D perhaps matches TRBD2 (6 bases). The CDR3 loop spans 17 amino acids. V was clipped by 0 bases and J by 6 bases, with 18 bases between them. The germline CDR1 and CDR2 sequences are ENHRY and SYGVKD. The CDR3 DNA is TGTGCCATCAGTGAGTCTTCGCGGGGACCCGAAGGAAACATTCAGTACTTC. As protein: CAISESSRGPEGNIQYF.

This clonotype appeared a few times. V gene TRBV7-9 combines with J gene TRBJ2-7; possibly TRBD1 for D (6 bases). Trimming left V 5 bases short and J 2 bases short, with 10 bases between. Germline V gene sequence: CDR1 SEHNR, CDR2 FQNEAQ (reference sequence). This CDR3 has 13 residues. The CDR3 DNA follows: TGTGCCAGCAGCGCGACAGGCCCCTACGAGCAGTACTTC. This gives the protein CASSATGPYEQYF.

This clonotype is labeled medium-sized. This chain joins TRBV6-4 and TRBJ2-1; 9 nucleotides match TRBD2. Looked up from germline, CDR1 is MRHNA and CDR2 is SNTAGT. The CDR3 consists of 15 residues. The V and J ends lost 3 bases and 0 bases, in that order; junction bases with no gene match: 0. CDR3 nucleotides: TGTGCCAGCAGTGAAGCGGGGGGCTCCTACAATGAGCAGTTCTTC. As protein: CASSEAGGSYNEQFF.

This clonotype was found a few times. The CDR3 sequence: CSARDVQGYEQYV. As DNA, the CDR3 is TGCAGTGCTAGAGATGTCCAGGGGTACGAGCAGTACGTC. The rearrangement uses TRBV20-1 and TRBJ2-7; D perhaps matches TRBD1 (6 bases). CDR3 length equals 13 residues. Between the trimmed V and J ends, which lost 0 bases and 4 bases, there was a span of 10 bases. Germline V gene lookup returns CDR1 DFQATT and CDR2 SNEGSKA (reference sequence).

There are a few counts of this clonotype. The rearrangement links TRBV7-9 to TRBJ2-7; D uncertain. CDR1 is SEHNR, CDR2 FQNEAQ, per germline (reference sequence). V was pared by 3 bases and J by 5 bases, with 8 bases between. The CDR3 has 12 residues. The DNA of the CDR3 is TGTGCCAGCAGCTTGTGGTTTGACGAGCAGTACTTC. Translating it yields CASSLWFDEQYF.

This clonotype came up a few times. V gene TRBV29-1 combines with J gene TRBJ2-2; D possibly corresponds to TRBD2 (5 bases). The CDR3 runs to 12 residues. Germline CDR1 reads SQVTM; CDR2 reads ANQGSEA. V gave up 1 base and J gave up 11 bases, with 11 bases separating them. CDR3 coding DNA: TGCAGCGTTGAAGTTGGAGGCGGAGAGCTGTTTTTT. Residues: CSVEVGGGELFF.

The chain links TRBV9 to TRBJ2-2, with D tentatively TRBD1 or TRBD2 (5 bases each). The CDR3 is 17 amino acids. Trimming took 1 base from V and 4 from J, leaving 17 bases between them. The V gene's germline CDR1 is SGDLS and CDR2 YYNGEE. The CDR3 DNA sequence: TGTGCCAGCAGCGTATCCGGGGCGGTTCTCGGCACCGGGGAGCTGTTTTTT. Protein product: CASSVSGAVLGTGELFF.